This paragraph covers one T cell receptor beta chain sequence. This record belongs to a study of blood T cell repertoires in COVID-19. TCRdb's table, derived via immunoSEQ multiplex PCR, lists solely in-frame clones and lacks some. The top ten hold around 0.92% of the sample, which has around 290,000 clones, 88% seen once. This study enrolled people aged about 18 to 100 from about two dozen US geographic areas. The length of the CDR3 is 13 residues. The sample taken for sequencing was PBMCs or T cells enriched from blood (not recorded which). The chain employs TRBV21-1 and TRBJ1-2; the D call in the table, TRBD1, was not verified against the DNA. TRBV21-1 is recorded as a pseudogene. This TCR came from a woman aged 30 to 39 who had recovered from COVID-19. In nucleotides, the CDR3 is TGTGCCAGCAGCAGGGCCTATAACTATGGCTACACCTTC. Protein sequence: CASSRAYNYGYTF.